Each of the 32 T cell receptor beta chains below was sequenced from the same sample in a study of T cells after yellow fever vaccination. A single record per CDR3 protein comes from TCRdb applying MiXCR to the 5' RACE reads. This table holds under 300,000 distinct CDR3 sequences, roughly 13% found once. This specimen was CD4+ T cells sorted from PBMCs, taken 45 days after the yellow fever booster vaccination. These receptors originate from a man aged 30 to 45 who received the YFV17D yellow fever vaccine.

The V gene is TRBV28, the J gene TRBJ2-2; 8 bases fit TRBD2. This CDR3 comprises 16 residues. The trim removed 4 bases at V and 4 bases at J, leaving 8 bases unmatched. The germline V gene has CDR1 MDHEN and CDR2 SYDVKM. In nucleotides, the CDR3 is TGTGCCAGCAGTTCCCCGGGGGGGGTGAGCACCGGGGAGCTGTTTTTT. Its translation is CASSSPGGVSTGELFF.

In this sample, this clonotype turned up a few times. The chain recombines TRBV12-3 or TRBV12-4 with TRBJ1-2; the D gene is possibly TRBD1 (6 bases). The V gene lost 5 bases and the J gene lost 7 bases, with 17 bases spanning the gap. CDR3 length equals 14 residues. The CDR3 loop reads CASSPQGHSGGYTF. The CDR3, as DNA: TGTGCCAGCAGTCCTCAGGGACACTCTGGTGGCTACACCTTC.

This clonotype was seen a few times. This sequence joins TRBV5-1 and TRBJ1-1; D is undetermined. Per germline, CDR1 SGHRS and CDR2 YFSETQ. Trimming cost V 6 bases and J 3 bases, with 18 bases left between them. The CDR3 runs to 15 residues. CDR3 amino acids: CASTFSGSGDTEAFF. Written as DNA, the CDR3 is TGCGCCAGCACCTTCTCCGGCTCGGGCGACACTGAAGCTTTCTTT.

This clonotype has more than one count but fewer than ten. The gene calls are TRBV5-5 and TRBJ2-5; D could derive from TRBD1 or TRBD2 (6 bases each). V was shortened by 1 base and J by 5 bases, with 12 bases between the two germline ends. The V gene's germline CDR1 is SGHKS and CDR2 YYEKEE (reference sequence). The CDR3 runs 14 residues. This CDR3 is CASSLMGGAETQYF. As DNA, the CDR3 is TGTGCCAGCAGCTTGATGGGGGGCGCGGAGACCCAGTACTTC.

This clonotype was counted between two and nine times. DNA of the CDR3: TGTGCCAGCAGTACGGGACGACGGAGCGAGCAGTACTTC. Protein product: CASSTGRRSEQYF. This chain connects TRBV6-1 to TRBJ2-7; D may be TRBD1 or TRBD2 (5 bases each). The V and J ends lost 5 bases and 6 bases respectively, with 14 bases between them. The germline V gene encodes CDR1 MNHNS and CDR2 SASEGT. The CDR3 loop spans 13 amino acids.

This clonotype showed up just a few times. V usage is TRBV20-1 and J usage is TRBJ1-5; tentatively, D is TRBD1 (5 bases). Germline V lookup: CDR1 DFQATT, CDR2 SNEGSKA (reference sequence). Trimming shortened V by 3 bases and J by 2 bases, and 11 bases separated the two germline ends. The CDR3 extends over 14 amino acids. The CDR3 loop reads CSARPGMGNQPQHF. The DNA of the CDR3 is TGCAGTGCTAGGCCAGGGATGGGCAATCAGCCCCAGCATTTT.

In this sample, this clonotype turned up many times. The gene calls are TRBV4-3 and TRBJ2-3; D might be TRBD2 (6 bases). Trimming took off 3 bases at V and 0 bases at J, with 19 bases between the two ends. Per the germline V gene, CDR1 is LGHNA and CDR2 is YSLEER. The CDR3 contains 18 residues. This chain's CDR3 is CASSHHPTVRDSTDTQYF. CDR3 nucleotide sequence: TGCGCCAGCAGCCACCACCCTACGGTGCGGGATAGCACAGATACGCAGTATTTT.

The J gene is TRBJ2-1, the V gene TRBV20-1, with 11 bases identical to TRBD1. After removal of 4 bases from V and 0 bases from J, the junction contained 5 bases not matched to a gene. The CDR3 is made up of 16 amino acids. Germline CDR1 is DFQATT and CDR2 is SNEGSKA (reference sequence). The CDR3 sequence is CSAKRGTGGSYNEQFF. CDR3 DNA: TGCAGTGCTAAAAGGGGGACAGGGGGCTCCTACAATGAGCAGTTCTTC.

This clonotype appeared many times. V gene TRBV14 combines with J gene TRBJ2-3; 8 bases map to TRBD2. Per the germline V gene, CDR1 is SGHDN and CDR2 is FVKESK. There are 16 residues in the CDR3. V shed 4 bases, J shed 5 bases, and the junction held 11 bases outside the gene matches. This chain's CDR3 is CASSPLRAGAGDTQYF. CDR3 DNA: TGTGCCAGCAGCCCCCTAAGAGCGGGGGCAGGAGATACGCAGTATTTT.

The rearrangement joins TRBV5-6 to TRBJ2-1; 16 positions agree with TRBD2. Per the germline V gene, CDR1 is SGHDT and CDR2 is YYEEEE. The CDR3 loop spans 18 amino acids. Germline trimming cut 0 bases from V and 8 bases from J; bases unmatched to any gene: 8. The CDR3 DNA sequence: TGTGCCAGCAGCTTGGAGGGACTAGCGGGAGGGCCAGGCCATGAGCAGTTCTTC. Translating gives CASSLEGLAGGPGHEQFF.

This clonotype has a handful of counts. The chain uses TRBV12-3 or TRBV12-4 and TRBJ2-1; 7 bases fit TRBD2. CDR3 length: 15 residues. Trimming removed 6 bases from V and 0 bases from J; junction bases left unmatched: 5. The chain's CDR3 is CASRGGDRSYNEQFF. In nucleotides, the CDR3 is TGTGCCAGCAGGGGGGGGGACCGCTCCTACAATGAGCAGTTCTTC.

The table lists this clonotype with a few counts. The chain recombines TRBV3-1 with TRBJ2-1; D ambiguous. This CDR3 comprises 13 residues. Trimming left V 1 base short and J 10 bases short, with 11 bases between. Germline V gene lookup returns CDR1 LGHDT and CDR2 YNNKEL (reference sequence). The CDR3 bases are TGTGCCAGCAGCCAAGCCTCCCCCGTGGAGCAGTTCTTC. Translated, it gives CASSQASPVEQFF.

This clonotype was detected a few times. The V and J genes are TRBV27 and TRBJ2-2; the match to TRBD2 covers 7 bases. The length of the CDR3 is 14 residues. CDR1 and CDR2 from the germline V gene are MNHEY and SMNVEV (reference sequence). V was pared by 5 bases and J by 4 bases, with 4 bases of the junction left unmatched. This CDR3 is CASSRPGGTGELFF. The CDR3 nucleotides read TGTGCCAGCAGTCGACCGGGGGGCACCGGGGAGCTGTTTTTT.

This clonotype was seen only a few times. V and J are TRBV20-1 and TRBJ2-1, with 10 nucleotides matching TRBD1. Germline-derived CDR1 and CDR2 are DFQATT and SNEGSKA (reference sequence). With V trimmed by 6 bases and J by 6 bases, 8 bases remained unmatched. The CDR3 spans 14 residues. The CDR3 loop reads CSAPRQGARNEQFF. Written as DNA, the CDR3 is TGCAGTGCCCCACGACAGGGGGCTCGCAATGAGCAGTTCTTC.

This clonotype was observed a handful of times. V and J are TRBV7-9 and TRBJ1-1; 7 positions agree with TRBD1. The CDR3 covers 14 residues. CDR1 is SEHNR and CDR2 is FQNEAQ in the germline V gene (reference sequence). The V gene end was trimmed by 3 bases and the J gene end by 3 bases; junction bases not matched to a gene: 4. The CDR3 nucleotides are TGTGCCAGCAGCTTCGGACAGGACGACACTGAAGCTTTCTTT. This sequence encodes CASSFGQDDTEAFF.

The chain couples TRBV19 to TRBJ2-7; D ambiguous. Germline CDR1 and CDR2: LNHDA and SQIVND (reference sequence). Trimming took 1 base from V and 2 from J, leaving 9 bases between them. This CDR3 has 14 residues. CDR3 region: CASSIGLGPYEQYF. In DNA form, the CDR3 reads TGTGCCAGTAGTATAGGACTGGGCCCCTACGAGCAGTACTTC.

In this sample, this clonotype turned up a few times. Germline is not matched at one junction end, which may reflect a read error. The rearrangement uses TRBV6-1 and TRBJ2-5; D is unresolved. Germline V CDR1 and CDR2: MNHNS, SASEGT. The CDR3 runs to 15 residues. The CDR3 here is CASREEEKNQETQYF. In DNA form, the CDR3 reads TGTGCCAGCAGGGAAGAGGAGAAAAATCAAGAGACCCAGTACTTC.

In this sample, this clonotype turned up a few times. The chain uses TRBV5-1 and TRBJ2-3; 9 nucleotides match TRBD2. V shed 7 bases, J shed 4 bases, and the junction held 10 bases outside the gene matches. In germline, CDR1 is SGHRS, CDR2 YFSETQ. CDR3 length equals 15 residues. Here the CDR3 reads CASGDSGSLADTQYF. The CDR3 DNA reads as TGCGCCAGCGGAGATAGCGGGAGTTTGGCAGATACGCAGTATTTT.

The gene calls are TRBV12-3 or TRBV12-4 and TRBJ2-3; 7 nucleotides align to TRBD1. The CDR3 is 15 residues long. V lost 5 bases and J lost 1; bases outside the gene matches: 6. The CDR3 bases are TGTGCCAGCAGTCGACAGGGAATCGGCACAGATACGCAGTATTTT. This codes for CASSRQGIGTDTQYF.

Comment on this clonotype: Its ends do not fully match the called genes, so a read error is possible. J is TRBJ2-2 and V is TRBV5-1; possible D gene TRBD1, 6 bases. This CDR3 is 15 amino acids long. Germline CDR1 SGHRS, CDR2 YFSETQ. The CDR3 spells CASSLGLGAPGEPFF. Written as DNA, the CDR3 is TGCGCCAGCAGCTTGGGTCTGGGGGCGCCCGGGGAGCCGTTTTTT.

CDR3 bases: TGCGCCAGCAGCCAAGTTTCCGGGACTGAAGCTTTCTTT. Protein product: CASSQVSGTEAFF. The gene calls are TRBV4-3 and TRBJ1-1; no clear D gene. This CDR3 contains 13 residues. The ends were cut back, 1 base at V and 5 bases at J, with 8 bases in the middle. The germline V gene encodes CDR1 LGHNA and CDR2 YSLEER.

CDR3 DNA sequence: TGTGCCAGCAGTCGGGACAGGGATAACACTGAAGCTTTCTTT. This encodes CASSRDRDNTEAFF. V gene TRBV6-1 combines with J gene TRBJ1-1, with TRBD1 identical over 9 bases. Germline values: CDR1 MNHNS, CDR2 SASEGT. The trim removed 5 bases at V and 2 bases at J, leaving 3 bases unmatched. CDR3 length: 14 amino acids.

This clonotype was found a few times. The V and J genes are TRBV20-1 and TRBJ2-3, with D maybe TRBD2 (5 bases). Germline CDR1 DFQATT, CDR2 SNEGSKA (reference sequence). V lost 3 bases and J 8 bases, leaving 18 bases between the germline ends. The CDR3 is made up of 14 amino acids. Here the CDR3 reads CSARRASRVGTQYF. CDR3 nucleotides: TGCAGTGCTAGGCGAGCTAGCCGGGTGGGTACGCAGTATTTT.

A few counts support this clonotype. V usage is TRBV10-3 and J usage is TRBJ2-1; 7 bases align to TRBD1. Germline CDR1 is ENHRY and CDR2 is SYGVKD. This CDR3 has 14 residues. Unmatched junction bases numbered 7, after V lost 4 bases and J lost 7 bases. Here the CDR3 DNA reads TGTGCCATCAGTGTCGACAGGGAGCGGAATGAGCAGTTCTTC. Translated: CAISVDRERNEQFF.

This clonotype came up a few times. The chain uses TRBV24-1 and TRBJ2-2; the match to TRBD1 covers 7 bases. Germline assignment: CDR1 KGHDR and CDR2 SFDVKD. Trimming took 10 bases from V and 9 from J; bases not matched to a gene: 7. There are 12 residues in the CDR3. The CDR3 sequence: CATSQGTRELFF. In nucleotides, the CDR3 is TGTGCCACTTCACAGGGGACCAGGGAGCTGTTTTTT.

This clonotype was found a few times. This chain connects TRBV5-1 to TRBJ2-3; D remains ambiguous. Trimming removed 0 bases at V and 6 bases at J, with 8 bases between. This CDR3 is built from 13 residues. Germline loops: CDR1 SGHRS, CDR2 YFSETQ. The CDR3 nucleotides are TGCGCCAGCAGCTTGGCCTCTCGTGATACGCAGTATTTT. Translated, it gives CASSLASRDTQYF.

Written as DNA, the CDR3 is TGTGCCAGCAGGGCCGGGACAGGGAGAGGAGAGACCCAGTACTTC. It translates to CASRAGTGRGETQYF. This chain links TRBV7-9 with TRBJ2-5; 9 bases fit TRBD1. Per the germline V gene, CDR1 is SEHNR and CDR2 is FQNEAQ (reference sequence). V lost 6 bases, J lost 4 bases, and 9 bases stayed unmatched. The CDR3 contains 15 residues.

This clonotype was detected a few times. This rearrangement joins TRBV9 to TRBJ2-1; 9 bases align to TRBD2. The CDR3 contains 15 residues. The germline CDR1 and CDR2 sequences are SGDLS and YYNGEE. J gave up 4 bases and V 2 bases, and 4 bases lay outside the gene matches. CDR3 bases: TGTGCCAGCAGCGTTGGGACTAGCCAGTACAATGAGCAGTTCTTC. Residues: CASSVGTSQYNEQFF.

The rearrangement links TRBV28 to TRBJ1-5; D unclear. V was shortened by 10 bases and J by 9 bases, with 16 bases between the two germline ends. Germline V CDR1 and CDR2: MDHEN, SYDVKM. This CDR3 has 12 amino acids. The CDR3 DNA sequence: TGTGCCACCAGATCGGTGGATCGGCCCCAGCATTTT. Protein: CATRSVDRPQHF.

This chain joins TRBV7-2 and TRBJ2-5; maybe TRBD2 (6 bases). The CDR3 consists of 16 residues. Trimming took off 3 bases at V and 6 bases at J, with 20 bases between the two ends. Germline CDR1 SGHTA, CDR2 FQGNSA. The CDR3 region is CASSFVGATSRQTQYF. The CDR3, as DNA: TGTGCCAGCAGCTTCGTGGGCGCAACTAGCCGGCAGACCCAGTACTTC.

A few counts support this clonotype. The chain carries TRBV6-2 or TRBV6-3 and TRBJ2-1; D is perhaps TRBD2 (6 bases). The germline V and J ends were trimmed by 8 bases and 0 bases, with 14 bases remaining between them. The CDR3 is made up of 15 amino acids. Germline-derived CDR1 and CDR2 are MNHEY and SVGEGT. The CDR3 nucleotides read TGTGCCAGCGCCCTTCGGGGACTCTCCTACAATGAGCAGTTCTTC. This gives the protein CASALRGLSYNEQFF.

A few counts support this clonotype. In nucleotides, the CDR3 is TGTGCCAGCAGCGTTCTCAATCAGCCCCAGCATTTT. Translation: CASSVLNQPQHF. The gene calls are TRBV6-2 or TRBV6-3 and TRBJ1-5; D gene unclear. Trimming stripped 6 bases from V and 3 bases from J, with 6 bases between. Germline V gene data show CDR1 as MNHEY and CDR2 as SVGEGT. The CDR3 is made up of 12 amino acids.